The 10 T cell receptor beta chains reported below all come from one sample, sequenced in a study of shared clonotypes between healthy human individuals. The method was immunoSEQ multiplex PCR; TCRdb's version includes in-frame clones alone and lacks a portion of them. The table includes approximately 500,000 clones, roughly 80% detected once. The sample comprised PBMCs. Receptors were obtained from a woman between 35 and 50 years old in good health. Some clones in this sample may be carry-over from other donors' samples.

The CDR3 coding sequence is TGTGCCAGCAGCTCTCCGGGACAGACTAACTATGGCTACACCTTC. It encodes CASSSPGQTNYGYTF. The chain links TRBV5-4 to TRBJ1-2, with 7 bases identical to TRBD1. The V and J ends lost 3 bases and 0 bases, in that order; junction bases with no gene match: 5. Germline CDR1 SGHNT, CDR2 YYREEE (reference sequence). This CDR3 is 15 amino acids long.

This rearrangement joins TRBV10-3 to TRBJ1-5, with D perhaps matching TRBD1 (6 bases). Trimming left V 4 bases short and J 6 bases short, with 13 bases between. The CDR3 is made up of 14 amino acids. Per germline, CDR1 ENHRY and CDR2 SYGVKD. The CDR3 coding sequence is TGTGCCATCAGTGCTTCGGGGGGCGGTCAGCCCCAGCATTTT. Translation gives CAISASGGGQPQHF.

The V and J genes are TRBV28 and TRBJ1-1, with TRBD1 matching over 9 bases. This CDR3 is built from 15 residues. The germline V gene encodes CDR1 MDHEN and CDR2 SYDVKM. Trimming cost V 5 bases and J 0 bases; bases outside gene matches: 4. CDR3 loop: CASSTGGPLNTEAFF. Written as DNA, the CDR3 is TGTGCCAGCAGTACAGGGGGCCCCCTGAACACTGAAGCTTTCTTT.

The chain joins TRBV28 to TRBJ2-7; the match to TRBD2 covers 7 bases. There are 15 residues in the CDR3. Trimming removed 7 bases from V and 2 bases from J; junction bases left unmatched: 11. Germline V lookup: CDR1 MDHEN, CDR2 SYDVKM. The CDR3 spells CASIPGASGTYEQYF. Here the CDR3 DNA reads TGTGCCAGCATCCCTGGGGCTAGCGGAACCTACGAGCAGTACTTC.

V gene TRBV7-2 combines with J gene TRBJ2-7; D call uncertain. This CDR3 is built from 13 residues. Looked up from germline, CDR1 is SGHTA and CDR2 is FQGNSA. The V gene lost 5 bases and the J gene lost 3 bases, with 11 bases spanning the gap. Written as DNA, the CDR3 is TGTGCCAGCAGCCGAACCGGGCGCTACGAGCAGTACTTC. Its translation: CASSRTGRYEQYF.

This clone was found once. The chain is built from TRBV19 and TRBJ1-3; D is possibly TRBD1 (6 bases). This CDR3 region has 15 residues. Germline CDR1 reads LNHDA; CDR2 reads SQIVND (reference sequence). Trimming pared 4 bases from V and 4 bases from J, leaving 14 bases between. As DNA, the CDR3 is TGTGCCAGTAGTAACGAACAGGGTCGAGGAAACACCATATATTTT. Encoded protein: CASSNEQGRGNTIYF.

This clone has just one count. CDR3 in DNA: TGTGCCAGCAGTGAAGCGTGGCGGGAGCGGGATACGCAGTATTTT. It is translated as CASSEAWRERDTQYF. This sequence joins TRBV2 and TRBJ2-3, with 7 bases that match TRBD2. After removal of 0 bases from V and 6 bases from J, the junction contained 6 bases not matched to a gene. The germline gives CDR1 SNHLY, CDR2 FYNNEI. The CDR3 is made up of 15 amino acids.

As to this clone: This same CDR3 is encoded by further DNA sequences in the sample. The rearrangement joins TRBV5-4 to TRBJ2-5, with a possible D match to TRBD2 (6 bases). The J call may be wrong; the DNA end is better matched by TRBJ2-7. CDR1 is SGHNT and CDR2 is YYREEE in the germline V gene (reference sequence). The length of the CDR3 is 14 residues. In DNA, the CDR3 is TGTGCCAGCAGCTTGTTCGGGAGTCCCCACGAGCAGTACTTC. Its protein product is CASSLFGSPHEQYF.

The chain combines TRBV10-2 with TRBJ1-5; the D is unclear. V lost 4 bases to trimming and J lost 2 bases, with 6 bases between them. From germline, CDR1 is WSHSY and CDR2 SAAADI. The CDR3 contains 13 residues. CDR3 sequence: CASSGQGNQPQHF. In DNA form, the CDR3 reads TGCGCCAGCAGTGGGCAGGGCAATCAGCCCCAGCATTTT.

The V and J genes are TRBV2 and TRBJ2-3; unclear D gene. V was trimmed by 8 bases and J by 3 bases, leaving 3 bases between them. Per germline, CDR1 SNHLY and CDR2 FYNNEI. The CDR3 is made up of 10 amino acids. CDR3 DNA sequence: TGTGCCAGCCAAACAGATACGCAGTATTTT. It codes for CASQTDTQYF.